This entry lists 17 T cell receptor beta chains sequenced from one sample in a study of T cells after yellow fever vaccination. Each CDR3 protein is one row after TCRdb ran MiXCR on the 5' RACE reads. Among about 340,000 distinct CDR3 sequences, under 5% were seen once, and the ten largest hold 24%. This specimen was PBMCs, taken 5 days after the yellow fever booster vaccination. Receptors originate from a young man who received the YFV17D yellow fever vaccine.

This clonotype appeared many times. The rearrangement uses TRBV24-1 and TRBJ2-3; 9 nucleotides line up with TRBD1. The length of the CDR3 is 16 residues. V was clipped by 7 bases and J by 0 bases; unmatched bases: 7. CDR1 is KGHDR, CDR2 SFDVKD, per germline. The CDR3 loop is CATSPGTGRSTDTQYF. CDR3 in DNA: TGTGCCACCAGCCCCGGGACAGGGCGCAGCACAGATACGCAGTATTTT.

The table lists this clonotype with a few counts. The chain recombines TRBV7-2 with TRBJ1-6, with 7 bases lining up with TRBD1. With 3 bases clipped from V and 8 bases from J, the junction kept 4 bases outside the gene matches. The germline gives CDR1 SGHTA, CDR2 FQGNSA. The CDR3 runs 14 residues. CDR3 bases: TGTGCCAGCAGCTTGACAGGGAGTGATTCACCCCTCCACTTT. Protein product: CASSLTGSDSPLHF.

The gene calls are TRBV4-1 and TRBJ2-3; 10 bases fit TRBD2. Germline V gene data show CDR1 as MGHRA and CDR2 as YSYEKL. This CDR3 is 16 amino acids long. V gave up 6 bases and J gave up 2 bases; unmatched junction bases: 8. This CDR3 reads CASRLDGLAVTDTQYF. DNA for the CDR3: TGCGCCAGCAGATTAGACGGACTAGCGGTCACAGATACGCAGTATTTT.

This rearrangement joins TRBV28 to TRBJ2-7; D possibly corresponds to TRBD1 (5 bases). CDR1 MDHEN and CDR2 SYDVKM come from the germline V gene. The CDR3 is 13 residues long. The ends were cut back, 2 bases at V and 3 bases at J, with 8 bases in the middle. Here the CDR3 DNA reads TGTGCCAGCAGTTTAAGGGGTTTCTACGAGCAGTACTTC. It yields the protein CASSLRGFYEQYF.

This clonotype was recorded a few times. The gene calls are TRBV9 and TRBJ2-5, with TRBD1 matching over 9 bases. The CDR3 contains 16 residues. The V and J ends lost 1 base and 3 bases, in that order; junction bases with no gene match: 7. Per germline, CDR1 SGDLS and CDR2 YYNGEE. CDR3: CASSVSPRTGEETQYF. The CDR3 DNA follows: TGTGCCAGCAGCGTAAGCCCCCGGACAGGGGAAGAGACCCAGTACTTC.

This clonotype has a handful of counts. This chain links TRBV11-2 with TRBJ2-1, with 12 bases matching TRBD1. Per germline, CDR1 SGHAT and CDR2 FQNNGV. V shed 5 bases, J shed 9 bases, and the junction held 14 bases outside the gene matches. The CDR3 has 17 residues. The CDR3 protein is CASSPPLRDRGRFEQFF. In DNA form, the CDR3 reads TGTGCCAGCAGCCCACCCCTCCGGGACAGGGGGCGCTTTGAGCAGTTCTTC.

The gene calls are TRBV5-1 and TRBJ2-7; a possible D gene is TRBD2 (5 bases). V lost 5 bases to trimming and J lost 3 bases, with 15 bases between them. CDR1 is SGHRS, CDR2 YFSETQ, per germline. The CDR3 spans 14 residues. CDR3 bases: TGCGCCAGCAGACAGTTTGTCGGGGACTACGAGCAGTACTTC. It yields the protein CASRQFVGDYEQYF.

The chain employs TRBV21-1 and TRBJ2-2; the D call of TRBD2 is as the table states it, not checked on the DNA. TRBV21-1 counts as a pseudogene. The CDR3 is 14 residues long. The CDR3 protein is CATRLAGHTGELFF. The CDR3 coding sequence is TGTGCCACCCGACTAGCGGGGCACACCGGGGAGCTGTTTTTT.

This clonotype was counted a few times. The chain combines TRBV18 with TRBJ1-6; 7 bases align to TRBD1. V shed 6 bases and J 7 bases; nucleotides not matched to a gene: 9. The CDR3 sequence is 15 residues long. Germline values: CDR1 KGHSH, CDR2 LQKENI. The CDR3 DNA reads as TGTGCCAGCTCTTACAGGGGAGGGACGAATTCACCCCTCCACTTT. It yields the protein CASSYRGGTNSPLHF.

This clonotype showed up many times. The genes are TRBV20-1 and TRBJ2-3; TRBD2 might be the D (6 bases). There are 12 residues in the CDR3. Per germline, CDR1 DFQATT and CDR2 SNEGSKA (reference sequence). With 5 bases removed from V and 6 bases from J, the gap between germline ends came to 12 bases. Here the CDR3 DNA reads TGCAGTGCTGCCGGGGGAGGTGATACGCAGTATTTT. It translates to CSAAGGGDTQYF.

Comment on this clonotype: One junction end does not reproduce the germline sequence, and a read error may be involved. The chain joins TRBV18 to TRBJ1-2; TRBD1 might be the D (5 bases). Germline V CDR1 and CDR2: KGHSH, LQKENI. This CDR3 contains 15 residues. CDR3 sequence reads: CASSRGTGTKNGFTF. The CDR3 DNA sequence: TGTGCCAGCTCTCGGGGAACAGGCACTAAAAATGGCTTCACCTTC. Full variable domain (remainder filled in from reference TRBV18 and TRBJ1-2): NAGVMQNPRHLVRRRGQEARLRCSPMKGHSHVYWYRQLPEEGLKFMVYLQKENIIDESGMPKERFSAEFPKEGPSILRIQQVVRGDSAAYFCASSRGTGTKNGFTFGSGTRLTVV.

There are many counts of this clonotype. The chain couples TRBV20-1 to TRBJ2-5; TRBD2 agrees at 14 bases. CDR1 is DFQATT and CDR2 is SNEGSKA in the germline V gene (reference sequence). The CDR3 contains 16 residues. V was pared by 5 bases and J by 4 bases, with 9 bases of the junction left unmatched. CDR3 loop: CSAARLAGGTTETQYF. The CDR3 coding sequence is TGCAGTGCTGCGAGACTAGCGGGGGGGACTACAGAGACCCAGTACTTC.

At least ten counts were recorded for this clonotype. The rearrangement uses TRBV6-2 or TRBV6-3 and TRBJ1-5, with 8 nucleotides matching TRBD1. This CDR3 region has 14 residues. In germline, CDR1 is MNHEY, CDR2 SVGEGT. V gave up 6 bases and J gave up 3 bases; unmatched junction bases: 4. Here the CDR3 DNA reads TGTGCCAGCAGGAGGACAGGGTCCAATCAGCCCCAGCATTTT. It is translated as CASRRTGSNQPQHF.

The chain carries TRBV11-3 and TRBJ2-5; 11 positions agree with TRBD1. The CDR3 length is 15 residues. J lost 4 bases, V lost 5 bases, and 6 bases had no gene match. The germline V gene encodes CDR1 SGHNT and CDR2 YENEEA. CDR3 nucleotide sequence: TGTGCCAGCAGCCCGAGGACAGGGGGCTTAGAGACCCAGTACTTC. It translates to CASSPRTGGLETQYF.

The DNA of the CDR3 is TGTGCCAGCAGCGAGGTCGGGGAAATCCAAAGCTACACCTTC. This sequence encodes CASSEVGEIQSYTF. The chain joins TRBV7-9 to TRBJ1-2; D remains unclear. The CDR3 runs 14 residues. Germline CDR1 reads SEHNR; CDR2 reads FQNEAQ (reference sequence). V was pared by 5 bases and J by 9 bases, with 19 bases between.

This clonotype came up many times. The rearrangement links TRBV6-2 or TRBV6-3 to TRBJ1-5; possible D gene TRBD1, 6 bases. The CDR3 contains 15 residues. Germline assignment: CDR1 MNHEY and CDR2 SVGEGT. Trimming took off 6 bases at V and 5 bases at J, with 17 bases between the two ends. The CDR3 coding sequence is TGTGCCAGCAGGCCTGATGCGGGGGCTTATCAGCCCCAGCATTTT. It specifies CASRPDAGAYQPQHF.

The chain combines TRBV5-1 with TRBJ2-1; 7 nucleotides align to TRBD2. The CDR3 length is 15 residues. Germline CDR1 reads SGHRS; CDR2 reads YFSETQ. V lost 1 base and J lost 9; bases outside the gene matches: 10. The CDR3 reads CASSLFETSFREQFF. DNA for the CDR3: TGCGCCAGCAGCTTGTTTGAGACTAGCTTCCGTGAGCAGTTCTTC.